The 8 T cell receptor beta chains given below trace back to one sample, sequenced in a study of CD8+ T cells in alopecia areata. Extraction of RNA preceded its reverse transcription into cDNA, which served as the sequencing template. Data came from immunoSEQ multiplex PCR; TCRdb stores just in-frame clones and leaves some out. Of about 30,000 clones listed, less than 65% are singletons. Sequencing input: NKG2D-high CD8+ T cells sorted from blood. These receptor sequences come from a human donor with alopecia areata.

The chain links TRBV29-1 to TRBJ2-7; TRBD1 might be the D (5 bases). Per germline, CDR1 SQVTM and CDR2 ANQGSEA. The CDR3 has 13 amino acids. Trimming took 4 bases from V and 3 from J, leaving 13 bases between them. The CDR3 here is CSVVSQGSYEQYF. CDR3 nucleotides: TGCAGCGTTGTTTCTCAGGGCAGCTACGAGCAGTACTTC.

This sequence joins TRBV7-9 and TRBJ1-1; weak D call: TRBD1 (6 bases). Germline loops: CDR1 SEHNR, CDR2 FQNEAQ (reference sequence). The CDR3 has 17 amino acids. Trimming pared 5 bases from V and 6 bases from J, leaving 25 bases between. CDR3 in amino acids: CASSPKWPGAVLPEAFF. The CDR3 DNA reads as TGTGCCAGCAGCCCCAAGTGGCCGGGGGCGGTCCTTCCTGAAGCTTTCTTT.

V and J are TRBV25-1 and TRBJ2-5; D gene unclear. The germline gives CDR1 MGHDK, CDR2 SYGVNS. This CDR3 spans 15 amino acids. Trimming left V 1 base short and J 2 bases short, with 11 bases between. CDR3 bases: TGTGCCAGCAGTGAATGGAGCTCGATACAAGAGACCCAGTACTTC. Translated, it gives CASSEWSSIQETQYF. Filled out from reference TRBV25-1 and TRBJ2-5, the complete variable domain reads EADIYQTPRYLVIGTGKKITLECSQTMGHDKMYWYQQDPGMELHLIHYSYGVNSTEKGDLSSESTVSRIRTEHFPLTLESARPSHTSQYLCASSEWSSIQETQYFGPGTRLLVL.

This clone was counted once. This chain links TRBV5-1 with TRBJ2-6, with D unresolved. The CDR3 runs 15 residues. Germline CDR1 is SGHRS and CDR2 is YFSETQ. Trimming pared 0 bases from V and 4 bases from J, leaving 8 bases between. The CDR3 region has the DNA TGCGCCAGCAGCTTGGTACAGTCCGGGGCCAACGTCCTGACTTTC. Translated, it gives CASSLVQSGANVLTF.

The V and J genes are TRBV18 and TRBJ2-6; D tentatively reads TRBD1 or TRBD2 (6 bases each). The CDR3 is made up of 19 amino acids. Trimming left V 5 bases short and J 4 bases short, with 24 bases between. Germline assignment: CDR1 KGHSH and CDR2 LQKENI. In DNA, the CDR3 is TGTGCCAGCTCAGACGACCGGGACATTGGCGGGGTCGGGGCCAACGTCCTGACTTTC. It specifies CASSDDRDIGGVGANVLTF.

This clone was recorded a few times. The chain is built from TRBV30 and TRBJ1-2; no clear D gene. CDR1 is GTSNPN and CDR2 is SVGIG in the germline V gene (reference sequence). The length of the CDR3 is 13 residues. V gave up 3 bases and J gave up 8 bases, with 16 bases separating them. The CDR3 DNA reads TGTGCCTGGAGCGAAGATCCGCCGCCAGGCTACACCTTC. This sequence encodes CAWSEDPPPGYTF.

The chain employs TRBV30 and TRBJ2-1; TRBD2 matches 14 bases. The CDR3 spans 14 residues. The V and J ends lost 5 bases and 7 bases, in that order; junction bases with no gene match: 4. CDR1 is GTSNPN and CDR2 is SVGIG in the germline V gene (reference sequence). Here the CDR3 DNA reads TGTGCCTGGGAGGGGACTAGCGGGAGAAATGAGCAGTTCTTC. Its translation: CAWEGTSGRNEQFF. Using reference TRBV30 and TRBJ2-1 for the parts outside the CDR3, the full variable domain is SQTIHQWPATLVQPVGSPLSLECTVEGTSNPNLYWYRQAAGRGLQLLFYSVGIGQISSEVPQNLSASRPQDRQFILSSKKLLLSDSGFYLCAWEGTSGRNEQFFGPGTRLTVL.

This chain's CDR3 is CASSTPARGGGEQYF. The CDR3 bases are TGTGCCAGCAGCACGCCCGCCCGGGGCGGGGGCGAGCAGTACTTC. The V call is TRBV13, the J call TRBJ2-7, with 7 bases aligning to TRBD2. CDR3 length equals 15 residues. CDR1 is PRHDT, CDR2 FYEKMQ, per germline (reference sequence). After removal of 5 bases from V and 6 bases from J, the junction contained 13 bases not matched to a gene. Using reference TRBV13 and TRBJ2-7 for the parts outside the CDR3, the full variable domain is AAGVIQSPRHLIKEKRETATLKCYPIPRHDTVYWYQQGPGQDPQFLISFYEKMQSDKGSIPDRFSAQQFSDYHSELNMSSLELGDSALYFCASSTPARGGGEQYFGPGTRLTVT.